Many counts were recorded for the clone carrying this TCR beta chain. The CDR3 runs to 15 residues. The ends were cut back, 3 bases at V and 5 bases at J, with 15 bases in the middle. In germline, CDR1 is LGHNA, CDR2 YNFKEQ. The data are from a study of T-cell reconstitution after alpha-beta-depleted transplantation in children. Unique molecular identifiers were incorporated during preparation of the TCRbeta library. From the PCR reads, TCRdb called clonotypes with MiXCR, one entry per CDR3 protein. In the table there are about 230,000 distinct CDR3 sequences, around 12% of which are singletons. Sequencing used PBMCs from the stem cell graft donor, obtained from the stem cell graft. The sequence came from a human donor who donated a stem cell graft to a child with acute lymphoblastic leukemia. The chain joins TRBV4-2 to TRBJ2-3; TRBD2 might be the D (5 bases). The CDR3 sequence is CASSHSFVGEDTQYF. In nucleotides, the CDR3 is TGTGCCAGCAGCCATAGCTTCGTCGGGGAAGATACGCAGTATTTT.